Following are 14 T cell receptor beta chains from one sample sequenced in a study of graft-versus-host responses after intestinal transplantation. Measured with immunoSEQ multiplex PCR; TCRdb has only the in-frame clones, and not every one. The repertoire has over 100,000 clones, approximately 92% of them found once; the top ten carry around 0.12%. For these TCRs, the target antigens are not known. The sample was unstimulated CD4+ T cells sorted from spleen or lymph node cells, taken before intestinal transplant. The receptors originated from a human donor who received an intestinal transplant.

The chain recombines TRBV25-1 with TRBJ1-1; D ambiguous. Trimming shortened V by 2 bases and J by 5 bases, and 9 bases separated the two germline ends. This CDR3 comprises 13 residues. CDR1 and CDR2 (germline): MGHDK, SYGVNS. The CDR3 is CASSEIVDTEAFF. CDR3 nucleotide sequence: TGTGCCAGCAGTGAAATCGTGGATACTGAAGCTTTCTTT.

The chain joins TRBV19 to TRBJ2-7, with D possibly being TRBD2 (6 bases). V lost 1 base, J lost 8 bases, and 12 bases lay in between. The germline CDR1 and CDR2 sequences are LNHDA and SQIVND (reference sequence). CDR3 length: 13 amino acids. For the CDR3, the DNA is TGTGCCAGTAGTATAGCCCACGGGGGACAGCAGTACTTC. This translates into CASSIAHGGQQYF.

The sample holds a few counts of this clone. The rearrangement links TRBV10-3 to TRBJ2-1, with 7 bases that match TRBD2. Losses at the gene ends were 3 bases for V and 8 bases for J; bases not matched to a gene: 13. This CDR3 has 16 residues. Germline CDR1 reads ENHRY; CDR2 reads SYGVKD. The CDR3 loop is CAISDPGAGAVDEQFF. In DNA, the CDR3 is TGTGCCATCAGTGATCCTGGGGCGGGAGCGGTGGATGAGCAGTTCTTC.

This clone appeared a single time. The chain carries TRBV30 and TRBJ2-2; 9 bases match TRBD1. The germline CDR1 and CDR2 sequences are GTSNPN and SVGIG (reference sequence). Trimming took 5 bases from V and 7 from J; bases not matched to a gene: 20. This CDR3 has 18 amino acids. CDR3 bases: TGTGCCTGGTGGGTCGGGACAGGGTTCCTGCTGGGGGGCGGGGAGCTGTTTTTT. Residues: CAWWVGTGFLLGGGELFF.

The rearrangement links TRBV10-3 to TRBJ2-7; D may be TRBD1 (5 bases). The V end lost 2 bases, the J end lost 3 bases, and 11 bases lay between the germline ends. Germline values: CDR1 ENHRY, CDR2 SYGVKD. The CDR3 length is 14 residues. As DNA, the CDR3 is TGTGCCATCAGTGAGAGGGGTACGAGCTACGAGCAGTACTTC. This gives the protein CAISERGTSYEQYF.

The chain has TRBV5-8 and TRBJ1-1; a possible D gene is TRBD1 (6 bases). CDR1 and CDR2 from the germline V gene are SGHTS and YDEGEE. V lost 1 base and J lost 0, with 10 bases in between. The CDR3 runs 15 residues. The CDR3 nucleotides are TGTGCCAGCAGCTTGACAGGGCAAGTGAACACTGAAGCTTTCTTT. Its protein product is CASSLTGQVNTEAFF.

The V gene is TRBV5-1, the J gene TRBJ2-7, with 8 bases that match TRBD1. This CDR3 spans 14 amino acids. The ends lost 4 bases at V and 4 bases at J; junction bases unmatched: 7. Germline V gene lookup returns CDR1 SGHRS and CDR2 YFSETQ. The CDR3 nucleotides read TGCGCCAGCAGCCCGGGGACAGGAAGTTACGAGCAGTACTTC. Translated: CASSPGTGSYEQYF.

The J gene is TRBJ2-1, the V gene TRBV18; a weak D match, TRBD1 (7 bases). The CDR3 length is 15 residues. Germline V gives CDR1 KGHSH, CDR2 LQKENI. With 0 bases removed from V and 4 bases from J, the gap between germline ends came to 10 bases. The CDR3 loop reads CASSPPQGGYNEQFF. The CDR3 nucleotides read TGTGCCAGCTCACCACCGCAGGGGGGATACAATGAGCAGTTCTTC.

V usage is TRBV19 and J usage is TRBJ1-5, with TRBD1 matching 9 bases. The CDR3 runs 16 residues. Trimming took 5 bases from V and 4 from J; bases not matched to a gene: 9. CDR1 LNHDA and CDR2 SQIVND come from the germline V gene (reference sequence). CDR3 DNA: TGTGCCAGTAGTCCAAGGACAGGGGATCCGAATCAGCCCCAGCATTTT. Residues: CASSPRTGDPNQPQHF.

This clone appeared a single time. J is TRBJ1-5 and V is TRBV4-1, with D uncertain. Germline CDR1 is MGHRA and CDR2 is YSYEKL. V was cut by 0 bases and J by 6 bases, with 6 bases left in between. CDR3 size: 13 residues. The CDR3 DNA reads TGCGCCAGCAGCCAAGATGAGTCTCAGCCCCAGCATTTT. It specifies CASSQDESQPQHF.

This clone has a handful of counts. This chain uses TRBV5-1 with TRBJ2-6; no reliable D call. The CDR3 contains 15 residues. Per the germline V gene, CDR1 is SGHRS and CDR2 is YFSETQ. V was clipped by 3 bases and J by 0 bases, with 7 bases between them. DNA of the CDR3: TGCGCCAGCAGCTCGCGGAGCTCTGGGGCCAACGTCCTGACTTTC. It encodes CASSSRSSGANVLTF.

The gene calls are TRBV29-1 and TRBJ2-1, with 10 bases aligning to TRBD1. Germline V gives CDR1 SQVTM, CDR2 ANQGSEA. V was pared by 4 bases and J by 9 bases, with 6 bases of the junction left unmatched. This CDR3 spans 13 amino acids. In DNA form, the CDR3 reads TGCAGCGTTGGGTGGACAGGGGGTTCTGAGCAGTTCTTC. This translates into CSVGWTGGSEQFF.

This sequence joins TRBV6-5 and TRBJ2-3; 10 bases are shared with TRBD2. Germline lookup yields CDR1 MNHEY and CDR2 SVGAGI. The CDR3 runs 14 residues. Unmatched junction bases numbered 6, after V lost 8 bases and J lost 4 bases. CDR3 sequence (DNA): TGTGCCAGCGGGCTAGCGGGAGAGGCAGATACGCAGTATTTT. Protein: CASGLAGEADTQYF.

The chain links TRBV28 to TRBJ2-7; D remains unclear. V dropped 8 bases and J dropped 5 bases, with 13 bases sitting between them. The CDR3 length is 12 residues. Per the germline V gene, CDR1 is MDHEN and CDR2 is SYDVKM. The CDR3 reads CASRFDAHEQYF. In DNA, the CDR3 is TGTGCCAGCCGATTCGATGCCCACGAGCAGTACTTC. The whole variable domain, filled in from reference TRBV28 and TRBJ2-7, reads DVKVTQSSRYLVKRTGEKVFLECVQDMDHENMFWYRQDPGLGLRLIYFSYDVKMKEKGDIPEGYSVSREKKERFSLILESASTNQTSMYLCASRFDAHEQYFGPGTRLTVT.